This T cell receptor (beta chain) was documented in a study of cytomegalovirus exposure and HLA in healthy donors (dated by TCRdb to the late 2010s). For the study in its entirety: An earlier analysis of several hundred of the donors reported roughly 300 Gb of sequence data and 90 million to 120 million unique TCR beta sequences obtained from around 170 million T cells. An early release covering around 630 HLA-typed donors comprised around 300 gigabases of sequencing data and 65 million to 100 million unique TCR sequences. The genetic ancestry cluster associated with self-reported Caucasian donors included 81% of the approximately 400 genotyped donors. The aim of the study was to test whether cataloging public T cell receptors could identify signatures of past pathogen exposure. The study profiled the T cell repertoires of 500 to 800 subjects by immunosequencing and related them to cytomegalovirus serostatus. In addition to the first cohort of hundreds of subjects, a separate validation cohort of 120 different subjects was used. High-throughput TCR immunosequencing, statistical association of individual TCRs with disease status, and machine learning were combined to predict cytomegalovirus infection status. A later analysis re-examined previously published TCR beta repertoires from about 670 donors and added high-resolution HLA genotyping to investigate patterns of TCR occurrence. The later analysis used no new phenotypic data to find candidate immune exposures, relying instead on TCR beta sequences and their occurrence across donors. An earlier analysis of some 500 of the donors applied high-throughput TCR beta sequencing to assess whether each TCR beta V gene segment acted as functional or pseudogenic. Donor age, sex, ethnicity and CMV serostatus were compiled alongside the repertoire data. In a later genetic analysis, genome-wide SNP genotypes for about 65% of the 666 donors were used, and that subset was treated as a discovery cohort. Every discovery cohort repertoire had been produced on one sequencing platform. HLA typing covered class I and class II loci at four-digit resolution. Typing coverage differed by locus: A, B, C, DRB1 and DQB1 were typed in roughly 629-630 donors, DQA1 in 522, DPA1 in some 600, and DPB1 in approximately 450. Because of strong linkage in the cohort, roughly five DR-DQ haplotypes were treated as single units for association and clustering. Across approximately 400 genotyped donors of the cohort, an average of 235,054 unique TCR beta nucleotide sequences per donor were sequenced, and approximately 17% of those sequences were non-productive. The investigation overall reported the following: Immune exposure information for the cohort was limited to CMV serostatus. In vitro tests confirmed that a few of the cytomegalovirus-associated TCR beta chains recognize cytomegalovirus antigens. Roughly 17 rarely observed V segments, including chromosome 9 orphons, were excluded from the earlier analysis of some 590 of the donors because counts were too low. The authors suggested that the approach could potentially be generalized to other disease states and immunological phenotypes. In a later analysis, around 15,000 TCR beta sequences were associated with specific HLA alleles at a false discovery rate of 0.05. In a later analysis, HLA-associated TCR beta chains were found to be more clonally expanded and to have lower generation probabilities than equally common non-associated chains. The presence/absence analyses assumed that sequencing depth was roughly uniform across donors, and that assumption may not be true. In an earlier analysis of 587 of the donors, most TCR beta V segments were observed in productive rearrangements about 90% or about 30% of the time, broadly matching IMGT annotations. Because HLA typing was unavailable for some donors at each locus, only the typed subset was used in association tests. This cohort had only TCR beta chains sequenced, and the lack of alpha or paired-chain data limited which features could be detected. Some IMGT-functional V segments, including TRBV6-2 and TRBV6-3, could not be distinguished by the 87-base-pair reads and were therefore excluded. While some public TCRs were present in many individuals, most TCR sequences turned up only very rarely across donors. Correlated functional status among segregating V segments might be attributable to linkage disequilibrium, but an unknown experimental factor could not be ruled out. In a later analysis, several top co-occurrence clusters were reported to appear linked to parvovirus B19, influenza, CMV and Epstein-Barr virus. The classifier was reported to diagnose cytomegalovirus status with high specificity and sensitivity in both the original cohort and the validation cohort. A cluster of highly shared sequence variants was judged likely to represent a technical artifact of the sequencing pipeline. When HLA alleles, especially DR and DQ, strongly co-occurred, TCR associations were difficult to assign to individual alleles. A further reported finding was that TCR beta sequences accurately predicted the HLA-A and HLA-B alleles for most subjects in the first cohort. In a later analysis, TCR association rates were found to vary across HLA loci, with the most associated TCRs seen for DRB1 alleles and the fewest for HLA-C alleles. A later genetic analysis associated a missense DCLRE1C variant with V-gene and J-gene trimming of TCR beta chains, and an independent cohort replicated the association. The study gave a list of roughly 150 TCR beta chains associated with cytomegalovirus. According to a later genetic analysis, donors in an Asian-associated ancestry cluster had fewer N-insertions in productive TCRs than the roughly 670-donor mean. Most CMV-associated TCR beta chains appeared to be HLA-restricted in a later analysis, and the HLA associations seemed to be driven largely by CMV exposure.

Comment on this clone: Its antigen remains unidentified. Base qualities are not provided; no much larger clone lies one nucleotide away.

Library creation used the immunoSEQ multiplex PCR assay. The multiplex PCR relied on a mix of 60 forward primers for TCR Vbeta segments and 13 reverse primers for TCR Jbeta segments. The CDR3 region of rearranged TCR beta genes was amplified from genomic DNA by a multiplex PCR assay. On the Illumina HiSeq System, the amplified TCR beta libraries were sequenced as 87-base-pair reads. As for how the authors treated the data: Across the 700 or so repertoires, a later analysis counted about 81 million unique TCR beta chains, roughly 11 million of which were shared by at least two donors. Raw reads were error-corrected and collapsed into unique sequences by a nearest-neighbor algorithm in which closely related sequences were merged to remove PCR and sequencing errors. Alignment of CDR3 sequences to IMGT reference sequences was used to assign V, D and J gene segments. For a sequence to be retained, a match of at least six nucleotides to both a V gene segment and a J gene segment was required. A rearrangement counted as productive if the CDR3 had no stop codons and remained in frame with V and J, and every other rearrangement counted as non-productive. CDR3 was defined by IMGT convention, running from the second conserved V-encoded cysteine to the conserved J-encoded phenylalanine. The earlier analysis of around 640 of the donors excluded sequences that lacked an unambiguous match to a single V gene segment. In an earlier analysis of several hundred of the donors, V segments were called functional above 56.7% productive rearrangements and were called segregating when the between-donor standard deviation exceeded 5%. To diagnose cytomegalovirus status from the catalog of TCR beta chain sequences, a statistical classification framework was built. In a later analysis, V and J genes were assigned by comparing TCR nucleotide sequences against IMGT/GENE-DB human TR gene sequences. The TCRdist pipeline was used in a later analysis to assign CDR3 sequences and most-parsimonious VDJ recombination scenarios. In a later analysis, every TCR beta chain was defined by the combination of its CDR3 amino acid sequence and its V-gene family, and reads without a unique V-gene family were dropped. A later analysis removed roughly 590 highly shared, low-generation-probability nucleotide sequences to deal with suspected cross-contamination and a sequencing artifact. For each public chain, a later analysis derived a clonal expansion index from normalized ranks of inferred template counts within each repertoire. Generation probabilities in a later analysis came from a VDJ recombination model fitted to out-of-frame rearrangements, and those results were checked against IGoR. Hypergeometric tests were used in a later analysis to score TCR-TCR, TCR-HLA and TCR-CMV co-occurrence, with a repertoire-size bias correction applied to the TCR pairs. To estimate false discovery rates, a later analysis permuted the HLA or CMV assignments 20 times. A later analysis grouped co-occurring TCRs with DBSCAN, adding TCRdist sequence similarity when clustering within HLA-allele-positive subsets. Repertoires with fewer than 30,000 or more than 120,000 public chains were left out of co-occurrence clustering, as were about five repertoires with anomalous nucleotide sharing. The immuneACCESS repertoire file appears here via TCRdb, limited to in-frame rearrangements. These files lack a portion of the clones; in checked studies, under half of the deficit traces to unresolved V genes, and the cause of the others is not known. V and J calls and clone size follow that table, whereas D and trimming were derived from the DNA. In all, the sample holds some 130,000 clones, and about 78% of those were seen once. Less than 3.5% of the sample rests with the top ten.

From the cysteine through the phenylalanine, the CDR3 covers 18 amino acids. The CDR3 DNA has 54 bases and is translated from base 1. The CDR1 and CDR2 encoded by the germline V gene (reference sequence) are LNHDA and SQIVND. Trimmed from V: 1 base; trimmed from J: 1 base; junction bases lacking a gene match: 9. The cohort consisted of hundreds of healthy bone marrow donors. Cohort members were all nominally healthy when sampled, although unrecorded immune exposures were likely present. Of the 670 or so cohort members, 250 to 300 had positive CMV serostatus and fewer than 450 had negative CMV serostatus, and CMV serostatus was not recorded for the donor. Every donor gave a peripheral blood sample, and the peripheral blood mononuclear cells from that sample were used for TCR beta sequencing. The Qiagen DNeasy Blood Extraction Kit was used to extract genomic DNA from the blood cell samples.

The sample comprised PBMCs. Recombination joined TRBV19 with TRBJ2-3; TRBD2 agrees with 9 junctional bases. The origin of this receptor is a human donor in good health. The CDR3: CASSIGTSVEPGTDTQYF. The nucleotides read TGTGCCAGTAGTATAGGGACTAGCGTGGAACCCGGCACAGATACGCAGTATTTT. With the rest looked up from the reference TRBV19 and TRBJ2-3 genes rather than sequenced, the full variable domain is DGGITQSPKYLFRKEGQNVTLSCEQNLNHDAMYWYRQDPGQGLRLIYYSQIVNDFQKGDIAEGYSVSREKKESFPLTVTSAQKNPTAFYLCASSIGTSVEPGTDTQYFGPGTRLTVL.